The clone carrying this T cell receptor (beta chain) was counted between two and nine times. This record comes from a study of regulatory T cells in long-lasting Graves disease. Time point here: newly diagnosed GD, antithyroid drugs for less than 3 months. RNA isolated from PBMCs was used to make the TCR library. The length of the CDR3 is 15 residues. V gave up 3 bases and J gave up 4 bases, with 13 bases separating them. Germline V gene sequence: CDR1 SGHRS, CDR2 YFSETQ. Sequencing libraries for TCR beta were prepared with iRepertoire HTBI primers and Arm-PCR of CDR3 regions. Each CDR3 protein is one row after TCRdb ran MiXCR on the multiplex PCR reads. This table holds hundreds of thousands of distinct CDR3 sequences, about 16% found once. The same data also contributed to another study, on T cells in Graves' hyperthyroidism and ophthalmopathy.

The receptor was isolated from a young man with Graves disease. The chain joins TRBV5-1 to TRBJ1-4, with D perhaps matching TRBD1 (6 bases). Sequencing used peripheral blood mononuclear cells (PBMCs), obtained at new diagnosis, from a patient treated with antithyroid drugs. CDR3 DNA sequence: TGCGCCAGCAGCTGGCTGACAGGTGATAATGAAAAACTGTTTTTT. Its translation is CASSWLTGDNEKLFF. The whole variable domain, remainder taken from reference TRBV5-1 and TRBJ1-4, is KAGVTQTPRYLIKTRGQQVTLSCSPISGHRSVSWYQQTPGQGLQFLFEYFSETQRNKGNFPGRFSGRQFSNSRSEMNVSTLELGDSALYLCASSWLTGDNEKLFFGSGTQLSVL.